This T cell receptor (beta chain) was sequenced during a study of blood T cell repertoires in COVID-19. Per germline, CDR1 LNHDA and CDR2 SQIVND (reference sequence). This CDR3 is 14 amino acids long. Trimming took off 7 bases at V and 0 bases at J, with 7 bases between the two ends. Clones were sequenced by immunoSEQ multiplex PCR, and TCRdb holds only the in-frame ones, with some missing. The table has roughly 150,000 clones, 83% seen once. The chain couples TRBV19 to TRBJ2-6, with no clear D. The sample comprised peripheral blood. This sequence was found in a woman older than 75 with acute or convalescent COVID-19. The CDR3 DNA reads TGTGCCAGTAATCCCAGCTCTGGGGCCAACGTCCTGACTTTC. Amino acids: CASNPSSGANVLTF.